This entry lists 10 T cell receptor beta chains sequenced from one sample in a study of cytomegalovirus exposure and HLA in healthy donors. The PCR ran on 60 Vbeta and 13 Jbeta primers. Profiled with immunoSEQ multiplex PCR; TCRdb holds only in-frame clones, not every one. The sample records 150,000 to 200,000 clones, 82% being singletons. Sequencing was carried out using PBMCs. The receptors stem from a girl aged 10 to 17 in good health and CMV-seropositive.

This clone has just a few counts. The gene calls are TRBV27 and TRBJ2-3; TRBD2 aligns across 8 bases. Unmatched junction bases numbered 12, after V lost 5 bases and J lost 2 bases. Germline V gives CDR1 MNHEY, CDR2 SMNVEV (reference sequence). The CDR3 is 17 amino acids. The CDR3 spells CASSLTSGGPDTDTQYF. The CDR3 DNA sequence: TGTGCCAGCAGTCTAACCTCGGGGGGGCCTGACACAGATACGCAGTATTTT.

This chain connects TRBV11-3 to TRBJ2-2; 7 positions agree with TRBD2. Trimming at V came to 2 bases and at J to 2 bases, leaving 14 bases not matched to a gene. This CDR3 region has 19 residues. From germline, CDR1 is SGHNT and CDR2 YENEEA. The CDR3 region is CASSLTGRAGGRNTGELFF. DNA for the CDR3: TGTGCCAGCAGCTTAACGGGTAGGGCTGGCGGGAGAAACACCGGGGAGCTGTTTTTT.

V is TRBV18 and J is TRBJ1-4; 7 nucleotides align to TRBD1. The CDR3 spans 15 residues. Trimming at V came to 6 bases and at J to 5 bases, leaving 9 bases not matched to a gene. The germline gives CDR1 KGHSH, CDR2 LQKENI. Here the CDR3 DNA reads TGTGCCAGCTCGCCCACGAGGGGGCAGAATGAAAAACTGTTTTTT. Translating it yields CASSPTRGQNEKLFF.

This chain joins TRBV28 and TRBJ1-1; possible D gene TRBD1, 5 bases. This CDR3 is built from 13 residues. Germline V CDR1 and CDR2: MDHEN, SYDVKM. Trimming took 10 bases from V and 4 from J, leaving 16 bases between them. As DNA, the CDR3 is TGTGCCATCGGGCCTCCTAGGGGCACTGAAGCTTTCTTT. Translated: CAIGPPRGTEAFF.

This CDR3 is CASSDRRWIRDGLGDGYTF. DNA of the CDR3: TGTGCCAGCAGCGACAGGCGATGGATCCGGGACGGACTAGGGGATGGCTACACCTTC. The rearrangement links TRBV6-4 to TRBJ1-2; a possible D gene is TRBD1 (6 bases). Germline lookup yields CDR1 MRHNA and CDR2 SNTAGT. Trimming took 6 bases from V and 6 from J, leaving 32 bases between them. The CDR3 totals 19 residues.

The J gene is TRBJ1-1, the V gene TRBV19; the D gene is possibly TRBD1 (5 bases). Trimming left V 7 bases short and J 7 bases short, with 16 bases between. Germline lookup yields CDR1 LNHDA and CDR2 SQIVND (reference sequence). The CDR3 is 13 amino acids. The CDR3 DNA sequence: TGTGCCAGTACCCGGGGGAGGGTTGGTGAAGCTTTCTTT. It yields the protein CASTRGRVGEAFF.

This clone was seen ten or more times. The V gene is TRBV10-1, the J gene TRBJ2-7; the D is unclear. V was cut by 0 bases and J by 4 bases, with 7 bases left in between. The length of the CDR3 is 13 residues. Germline V gene data show CDR1 as WNHNN and CDR2 as SYGVQD (reference sequence). The CDR3, as DNA: TGCGCCAGCAGTGAGTCGGGCAGTTACGAGCAGTACTTC. Amino acid sequence: CASSESGSYEQYF.

The DNA of the CDR3 is TGTGCCAGTCGACTAGCGGCGGGGAAAGAGCAGTACTTC. This translates into CASRLAAGKEQYF. The genes are TRBV19 and TRBJ2-7; 9 bases agree with TRBD2. V shed 8 bases, J shed 7 bases, and the junction held 9 bases outside the gene matches. CDR1 and CDR2 (germline): LNHDA, SQIVND (reference sequence). This CDR3 has 13 residues.

The chain employs TRBV10-3 and TRBJ1-2, with 10 bases fitting TRBD1. Germline V lookup: CDR1 ENHRY, CDR2 SYGVKD. CDR3 length: 14 amino acids. Trimming cost V 5 bases and J 8 bases; bases outside gene matches: 8. The CDR3 DNA follows: TGTGCCATCAGTCCCGGGACAGGGGTTAACGGCTACACCTTC. Translating it yields CAISPGTGVNGYTF.

A few counts support this clone. The chain is built from TRBV9 and TRBJ1-2; 7 bases agree with TRBD1. Germline V lookup: CDR1 SGDLS, CDR2 YYNGEE. The CDR3 totals 15 residues. The V gene end was trimmed by 0 bases and the J gene end by 2 bases; junction bases not matched to a gene: 4. CDR3 in amino acids: CASSVDQGENYGYTF. In DNA form, the CDR3 reads TGTGCCAGCAGCGTAGATCAGGGGGAGAACTATGGCTACACCTTC.